One sample yielded the 18 T cell receptor beta chains listed below, sequenced in a study of Graves' ophthalmopathy and Graves' hyperthyroidism. Researchers took RNA transcripts and amplified TCR beta CDR3 regions from them. HTBI primers were employed in first-round RT-PCR, then a second-round multiplex PCR followed. MiXCR, run by TCRdb on the multiplex PCR reads, gives a single entry per CDR3 protein. This sample has over 450,000 distinct CDR3 sequences; 13% to 15% occur once, and the top ten carry over 8%. Sequencing input: blood. The source of these receptors is a woman aged 30 to 39 with Graves' ophthalmopathy.

This clonotype occurred many times. This sequence joins TRBV2 and TRBJ2-7, with D possibly TRBD2 on 6 matching bases. This CDR3 is built from 12 residues. From germline, CDR1 is SNHLY and CDR2 FYNNEI. V lost 7 bases and J lost 6, with 13 bases in between. The CDR3 DNA follows: TGTGCCAGCATGACTAGTTTGTTCGAGCAGTACTTC. This gives the protein CASMTSLFEQYF.

This clonotype has a count of ten or more. V usage is TRBV9 and J usage is TRBJ1-3; 8 bases agree with TRBD1. Unmatched junction bases numbered 3, after V lost 3 bases and J lost 1 base. The germline gives CDR1 SGDLS, CDR2 YYNGEE. This CDR3 is built from 15 residues. The CDR3 DNA sequence: TGTGCCAGCAGCGCACAGGGGGTATCTGGAAACACCATATATTTT. Its protein product is CASSAQGVSGNTIYF.

A few counts support this clonotype. The chain uses TRBV4-3 and TRBJ2-7, with D perhaps given as TRBD1 or TRBD2 (6 bases each). V lost 0 bases and J 1 base, leaving 16 bases between the germline ends. The germline gives CDR1 LGHNA, CDR2 YSLEER. This CDR3 has 17 residues. CDR3 sequence (DNA): TGCGCCAGCAGCCAAGATCTCGGGGGCAGGCCATCCTACGAGCAGTACTTC. Amino acid sequence: CASSQDLGGRPSYEQYF.

Turning to this clonotype: Since a much larger clone is just one base distant, this may be a read error. This sequence joins TRBV5-1 and TRBJ1-2, with 11 bases identical to TRBD1. The V segment lost 3 bases and the J segment 0 bases; nucleotides outside the gene matches: 4. This CDR3 contains 16 residues. CDR1 is SGHRS, CDR2 YFSETQ, per germline. The CDR3 region is CASSSWTGGSNYGYTF. Here the CDR3 DNA reads TGCGCCAGCAGCTCTTGGACAGGGGGCTCTAACTATGGCTACACCTTC.

This clonotype has at least ten counts. This sequence joins TRBV30 and TRBJ1-1, with a weak D call TRBD1 (5 bases). The CDR3 totals 14 residues. Per the germline V gene, CDR1 is GTSNPN and CDR2 is SVGIG (reference sequence). V was pared by 5 bases and J by 4 bases, with 17 bases between. CDR3 region: CAWGTIPRSTEAFF. DNA for the CDR3: TGTGCCTGGGGGACCATCCCTCGGAGCACTGAAGCTTTCTTT.

The table lists this clonotype with many counts. The V and J genes are TRBV27 and TRBJ1-1, with a possible D match to TRBD1 (6 bases). V was trimmed by 2 bases and J by 4 bases, leaving 14 bases between them. Per germline, CDR1 MNHEY and CDR2 SMNVEV (reference sequence). This CDR3 contains 15 residues. The CDR3 region has the DNA TGTGCCAGCAGTTTAACTTTAGGACAGACCACTGAAGCTTTCTTT. Translating gives CASSLTLGQTTEAFF.

This clonotype showed up many times. The chain has TRBV27 and TRBJ1-6; 7 bases agree with TRBD1. The V segment lost 3 bases and the J segment 7 bases; nucleotides outside the gene matches: 9. CDR3 length: 16 amino acids. Germline assignment: CDR1 MNHEY and CDR2 SMNVEV (reference sequence). The CDR3, as DNA: TGTGCCAGCAGTTTCCAAACAGGGGTGATGAATTCACCCCTCCACTTT. It specifies CASSFQTGVMNSPLHF.

In its sample, this clonotype was seen many times. This chain connects TRBV27 to TRBJ1-6; D call uncertain. The CDR3 has 15 amino acids. Trimming cost V 0 bases and J 7 bases, with 10 bases left between them. CDR1 MNHEY and CDR2 SMNVEV come from the germline V gene (reference sequence). CDR3 amino acids: CASSLSGRFNSPLHF. The CDR3 DNA reads TGTGCCAGCAGTTTATCCGGCAGGTTCAATTCACCCCTCCACTTT.

This clonotype was found a few times. The rearrangement uses TRBV6-1 and TRBJ2-5; no definite D call. The CDR3 totals 14 residues. Germline-derived CDR1 and CDR2 are MNHNS and SASEGT. V lost 5 bases and J lost 7, with 17 bases in between. CDR3 DNA: TGTGCCAGCAGTCCCTTTGAAGGCCGAGGGACCCAGTACTTC. Translated: CASSPFEGRGTQYF.

In its sample, this clonotype was seen many times. The V and J genes are TRBV6-2 or TRBV6-3 and TRBJ2-5, with D unclear. Germline CDR1 MNHEY, CDR2 SVGEGT. CDR3 size: 12 residues. V was clipped by 5 bases and J by 5 bases, with 9 bases between them. CDR3 protein: CASSTSLETQYF. The CDR3 DNA reads as TGTGCCAGCAGTACTTCCCTTGAGACCCAGTACTTC.

In the case of this clonotype: Because the CDR3's place on the DNA is in doubt, the DNA is left out and the CDR3 is given as listed by TCRdb. V usage is TRBV6-4 and J usage is TRBJ1-2; whether TRBD1, the table's D call, matches the DNA was not checked. Ends included, the CDR3 has 22 residues. CDR1 is MRHNA and CDR2 is SNTAGT in the germline V gene. The chain's CDR3 is CASSPLYRGSEQYFGPGSGYTF.

This clonotype appeared many times. The gene calls are TRBV29-1 and TRBJ2-5; unclear D gene. Trimming stripped 0 bases from V and 9 bases from J, with 8 bases between. The germline gives CDR1 SQVTM, CDR2 ANQGSEA. The CDR3 extends over 11 amino acids. CDR3 sequence reads: CSVEDYGSQYF. The CDR3, as DNA: TGCAGCGTTGAAGATTACGGGTCCCAGTACTTC.

This clonotype was detected many times. The gene calls are TRBV2 and TRBJ2-4; TRBD2 might be the D (7 bases). V was trimmed by 8 bases and J by 3 bases, leaving 23 bases between them. The length of the CDR3 is 17 residues. Germline loops: CDR1 SNHLY, CDR2 FYNNEI. The CDR3 reads CASLTPGGGDGKNIQYF. CDR3 coding DNA: TGTGCCAGCCTGACCCCAGGAGGGGGGGATGGCAAAAACATTCAGTACTTC.

This clonotype was recorded at least ten times. This sequence joins TRBV27 and TRBJ1-6; D remains ambiguous. Germline CDR1 reads MNHEY; CDR2 reads SMNVEV (reference sequence). CDR3 length equals 15 residues. V lost 2 bases and J 5 bases, leaving 10 bases between the germline ends. In DNA, the CDR3 is TGTGCCAGCAGTTTAACGGTGAGGGATAATTCACCCCTCCACTTT. Translation gives CASSLTVRDNSPLHF.

This clonotype has at least ten counts. The V and J genes are TRBV28 and TRBJ1-3; D gene unclear. Germline CDR1 is MDHEN and CDR2 is SYDVKM. Trimming cost V 8 bases and J 2 bases, with 10 bases left between them. The CDR3 extends over 13 amino acids. The CDR3 region has the DNA TGTGCCAGCCTACTAACAGCTGGAAACACCATATATTTT. It translates to CASLLTAGNTIYF.

Worth noting for this clonotype: A much larger clone lies one base from this, so it may be a read error. DNA for the CDR3: TGCAGTGCTAGAACCTCCGGGACAGATAGCTCCTACGAGCAGTACTTC. Its translation is CSARTSGTDSSYEQYF. The V gene is TRBV20-1, the J gene TRBJ2-7, with 7 bases identical to TRBD1. This CDR3 contains 16 residues. The V gene's germline CDR1 is DFQATT and CDR2 SNEGSKA (reference sequence). V was pared by 2 bases and J by 0 bases, with 10 bases of the junction left unmatched.

The count of this clonotype is one. This chain connects TRBV7-3 to TRBJ2-2; tentative D call: TRBD1 (6 bases). There are 13 residues in the CDR3. V was clipped by 2 bases and J by 11 bases, with 12 bases between them. Germline assignment: CDR1 SGHTA and CDR2 FQGTGA. The CDR3: CASSLSRDKELFF. The CDR3 nucleotides read TGTGCCAGCAGCTTATCTCGGGACAAAGAGCTGTTTTTT.

This clonotype has at least ten counts. The chain carries TRBV7-9 and TRBJ2-7; either TRBD1 or TRBD2 may supply D (5 bases each). Germline CDR1 and CDR2: SEHNR and FQNEAQ (reference sequence). The length of the CDR3 is 13 residues. V lost 5 bases to trimming and J lost 5 bases, with 13 bases between them. The CDR3 reads CASSPGLGDEQYF. As DNA, the CDR3 is TGTGCCAGCAGCCCGGGATTGGGGGACGAGCAGTACTTC.